This T cell receptor beta chain appears in the sequencing data of a study of blood T cells in healthy people across ages. This clonotype was counted a few times. Its antigen is currently unknown. Regarding the study as a whole: PBMCs that were unsorted prevented a conclusive naive versus antigen-experienced comparison. From one million sequenced T cells, diversity estimates were lower bounds.

Using a J-beta primer mix together with a sample-barcoded 5' primer, a second PCR was run for roughly 6 to 11 cycles. Each TCR beta cDNA got a 12-nucleotide random molecular identifier. TCRdb reprocessed the 5' RACE reads with MiXCR, giving one entry per CDR3 protein. The sample includes about 580,000 distinct CDR3 sequences, around 48% of them seen just once. The CDR3 covers 15 residues. Between the trimmed V and J ends, which lost 2 bases and 3 bases, there was a span of 14 bases. Germline V lookup: CDR1 MDHEN, CDR2 SYDVKM. Source material: blood. The TCR comes from a man older than 75 in good health. This chain joins TRBV28 and TRBJ2-7; D gene unclear. CDR3 DNA sequence: TGTGCCAGCAGTTTAAGGCAGTTAAATCACTACGAGCAGTACTTC. Amino acids: CASSLRQLNHYEQYF.